This TCR beta chain stems from a study of T cell responses to AZD1222 COVID-19 vaccine. About the study: Whether given at about 4 or about 12 weeks, second doses were pooled. General study results and limits: Reports indicate that nearly half of spike-specific TCRs are directed at unmutated variant regions. Clonal diversity was possibly underestimated, and the donors were mostly white British, with more females.

This CDR3 has 14 residues. Germline assignment: CDR1 WNHNN and CDR2 SYGVQD (reference sequence). The ends were cut back, 6 bases at V and 9 bases at J, with 18 bases in the middle. Assay used: immunoSEQ multiplex PCR; TCRdb lists only in-frame clones, some missing. Of about 150,000 clones in the sample, roughly 91% were seen once. A word on this clone: The antigen is undetermined.

The clonotype was recovered from an adult in good health. The J gene is TRBJ2-1, the V gene TRBV10-1; D possibly corresponds to TRBD2 (5 bases). Specimen: peripheral blood, collected on day 0 of AZD1222 vaccination. The DNA of the CDR3 is TGCGCCAGCAGCCCAAATGTCGGGGTAGTTGAGCAGTTCTTC. Translating it yields CASSPNVGVVEQFF.